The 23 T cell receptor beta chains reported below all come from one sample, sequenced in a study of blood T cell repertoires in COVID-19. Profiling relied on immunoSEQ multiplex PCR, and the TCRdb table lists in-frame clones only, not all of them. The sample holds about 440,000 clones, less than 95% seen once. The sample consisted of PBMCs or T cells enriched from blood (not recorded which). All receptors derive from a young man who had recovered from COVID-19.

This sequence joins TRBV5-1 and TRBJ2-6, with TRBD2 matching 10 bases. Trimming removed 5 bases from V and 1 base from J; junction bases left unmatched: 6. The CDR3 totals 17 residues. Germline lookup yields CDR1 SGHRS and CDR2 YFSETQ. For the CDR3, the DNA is TGCGCCAGCAGACTCAGCGGGGGGGAGTCTGGGGCCAACGTCCTGACTTTC. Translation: CASRLSGGESGANVLTF.

The CDR3 is CSAQGGNTEAFF. As DNA, the CDR3 is TGCAGCGCACAAGGGGGGAACACTGAAGCTTTCTTT. The rearrangement joins TRBV29-1 to TRBJ1-1, with D tentatively TRBD1 (6 bases). Germline assignment: CDR1 SQVTM and CDR2 ANQGSEA. Deletions cut 7 bases from V and 1 base from J, with 10 bases between. The CDR3 runs 12 residues.

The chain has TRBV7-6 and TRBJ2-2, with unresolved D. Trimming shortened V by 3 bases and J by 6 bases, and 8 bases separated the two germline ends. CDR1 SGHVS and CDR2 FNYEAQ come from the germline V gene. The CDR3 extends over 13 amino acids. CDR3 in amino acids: CASSFGTAGELFF. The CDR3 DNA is TGTGCCAGCAGCTTCGGTACTGCCGGGGAGCTGTTTTTT.

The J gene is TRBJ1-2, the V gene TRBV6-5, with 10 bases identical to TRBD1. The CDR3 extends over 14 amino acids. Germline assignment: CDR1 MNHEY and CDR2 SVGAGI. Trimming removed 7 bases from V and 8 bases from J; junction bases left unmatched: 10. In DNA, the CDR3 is TGTGCCAGCATCAGGACAGGGGGTGTAGGGGGCTACACCTTC. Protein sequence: CASIRTGGVGGYTF.

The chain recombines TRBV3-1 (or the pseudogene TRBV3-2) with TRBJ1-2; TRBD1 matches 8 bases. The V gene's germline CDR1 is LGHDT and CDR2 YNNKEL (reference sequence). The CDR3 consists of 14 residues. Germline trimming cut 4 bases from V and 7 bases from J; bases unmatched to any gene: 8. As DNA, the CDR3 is TGTGCCAGCAGCCCCCGGACAGGGTCAGTTGGCTACACCTTC. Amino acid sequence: CASSPRTGSVGYTF.

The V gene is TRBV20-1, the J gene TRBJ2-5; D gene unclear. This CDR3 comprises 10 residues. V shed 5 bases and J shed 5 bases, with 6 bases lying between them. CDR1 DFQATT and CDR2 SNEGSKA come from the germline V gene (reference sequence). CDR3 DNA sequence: TGCAGTGCTCCGGAGGAGACCCAGTACTTC. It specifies CSAPEETQYF.

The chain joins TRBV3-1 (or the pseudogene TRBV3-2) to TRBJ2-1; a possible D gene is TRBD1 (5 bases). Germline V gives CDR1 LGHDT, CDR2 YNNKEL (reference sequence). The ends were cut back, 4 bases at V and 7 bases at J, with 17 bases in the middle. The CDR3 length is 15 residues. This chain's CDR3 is CASSPQLDRGNEQFF. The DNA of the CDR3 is TGTGCCAGCAGCCCCCAACTTGATAGGGGTAATGAGCAGTTCTTC.

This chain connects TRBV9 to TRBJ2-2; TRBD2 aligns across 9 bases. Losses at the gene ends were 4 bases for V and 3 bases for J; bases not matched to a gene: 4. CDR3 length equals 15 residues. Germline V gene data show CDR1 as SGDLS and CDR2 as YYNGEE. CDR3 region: CASSRIAGDTGELFF. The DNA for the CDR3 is TGTGCCAGCAGCCGCATAGCGGGGGACACCGGGGAGCTGTTTTTT.

CDR3 sequence: CSVVLSNTGELFF. CDR3 coding DNA: TGCAGCGTTGTCCTGTCGAACACCGGGGAGCTGTTTTTT. J is TRBJ2-2 and V is TRBV29-1; D remains ambiguous. Germline V lookup: CDR1 SQVTM, CDR2 ANQGSEA. The CDR3 extends over 13 amino acids. Trimming pared 4 bases from V and 0 bases from J, leaving 6 bases between.

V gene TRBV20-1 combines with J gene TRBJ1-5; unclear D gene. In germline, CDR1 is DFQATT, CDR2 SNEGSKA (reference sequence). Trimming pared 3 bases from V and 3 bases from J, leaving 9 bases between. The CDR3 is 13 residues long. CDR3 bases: TGCAGTGCTAGTGCAGGCCCCAATCAGCCCCAGCATTTT. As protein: CSASAGPNQPQHF.

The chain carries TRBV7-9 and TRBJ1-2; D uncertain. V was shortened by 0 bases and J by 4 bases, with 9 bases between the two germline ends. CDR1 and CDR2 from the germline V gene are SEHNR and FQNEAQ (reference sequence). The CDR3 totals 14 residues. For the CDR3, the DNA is TGTGCCAGCAGCTTAGCCCCGGGGAGCTATGGCTACACCTTC. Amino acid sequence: CASSLAPGSYGYTF.

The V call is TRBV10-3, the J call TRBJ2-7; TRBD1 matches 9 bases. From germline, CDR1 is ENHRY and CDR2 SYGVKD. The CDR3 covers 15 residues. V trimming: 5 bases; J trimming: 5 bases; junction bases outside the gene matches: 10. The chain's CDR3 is CAISKPGQGFDEQYF. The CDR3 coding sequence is TGTGCCATCAGTAAACCGGGACAGGGCTTTGACGAGCAGTACTTC.

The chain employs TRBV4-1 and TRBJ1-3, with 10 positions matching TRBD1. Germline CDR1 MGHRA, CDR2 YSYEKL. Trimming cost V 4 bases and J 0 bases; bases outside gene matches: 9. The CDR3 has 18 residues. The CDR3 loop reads CASSPAGTGVLSGNTIYF. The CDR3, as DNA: TGCGCCAGCAGCCCCGCCGGGACAGGGGTTCTCTCTGGAAACACCATATATTTT.

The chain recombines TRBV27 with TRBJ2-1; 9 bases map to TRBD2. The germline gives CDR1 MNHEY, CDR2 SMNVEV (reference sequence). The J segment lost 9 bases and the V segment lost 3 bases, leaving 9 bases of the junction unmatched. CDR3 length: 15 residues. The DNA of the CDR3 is TGTGCCAGCAGTTTGGGGGCGGGAGGGTTTGGTGAGCAGTTCTTC. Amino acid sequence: CASSLGAGGFGEQFF.

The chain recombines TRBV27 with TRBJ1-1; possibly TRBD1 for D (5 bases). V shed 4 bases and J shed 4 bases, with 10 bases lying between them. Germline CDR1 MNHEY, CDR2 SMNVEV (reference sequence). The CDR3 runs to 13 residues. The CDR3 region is CASSSAGSTEAFF. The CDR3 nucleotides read TGTGCCAGCAGTTCGGCAGGGTCCACTGAAGCTTTCTTT.

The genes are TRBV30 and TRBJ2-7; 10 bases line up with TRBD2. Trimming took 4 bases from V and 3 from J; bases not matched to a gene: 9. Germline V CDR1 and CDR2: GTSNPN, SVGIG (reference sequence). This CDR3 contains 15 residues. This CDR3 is CAWTDVAGGVYEQYF. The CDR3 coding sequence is TGTGCCTGGACTGACGTAGCGGGAGGCGTCTACGAGCAGTACTTC.

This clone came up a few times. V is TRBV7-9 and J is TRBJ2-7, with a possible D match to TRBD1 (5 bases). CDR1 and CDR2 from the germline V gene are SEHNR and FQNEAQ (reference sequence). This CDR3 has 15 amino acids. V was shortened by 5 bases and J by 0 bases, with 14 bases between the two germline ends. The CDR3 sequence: CASSGKGQSSYEQYF. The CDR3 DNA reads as TGTGCCAGCAGCGGAAAGGGGCAAAGCTCCTACGAGCAGTACTTC.

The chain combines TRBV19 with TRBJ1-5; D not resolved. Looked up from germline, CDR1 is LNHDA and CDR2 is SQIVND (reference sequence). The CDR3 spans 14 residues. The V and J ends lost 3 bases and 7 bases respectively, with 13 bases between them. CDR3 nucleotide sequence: TGTGCCAGTAGTATTGAGGGTAGAAACCAGCCCCAGCATTTT. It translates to CASSIEGRNQPQHF.

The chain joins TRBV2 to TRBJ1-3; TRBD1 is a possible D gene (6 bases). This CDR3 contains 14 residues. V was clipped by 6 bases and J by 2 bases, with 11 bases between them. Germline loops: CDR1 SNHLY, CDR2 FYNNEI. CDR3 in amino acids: CASSLGGAGNTIYF. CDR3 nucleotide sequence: TGTGCCAGCAGCCTAGGGGGGGCTGGAAACACCATATATTTT.

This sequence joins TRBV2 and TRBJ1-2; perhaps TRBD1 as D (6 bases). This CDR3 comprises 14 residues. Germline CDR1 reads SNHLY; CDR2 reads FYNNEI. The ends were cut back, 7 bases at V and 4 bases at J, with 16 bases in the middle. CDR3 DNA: TGTGCCAGCACCGGTCAGGGGCATTCCTATGGCTACACCTTC. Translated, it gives CASTGQGHSYGYTF. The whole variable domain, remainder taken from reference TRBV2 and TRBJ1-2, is EPEVTQTPSHQVTQMGQEVILRCVPISNHLYFYWYRQILGQKVEFLVSFYNNEISEKSEIFDDQFSVERPDGSNFTLKIRSTKLEDSAMYFCASTGQGHSYGYTFGSGTRLTVV.

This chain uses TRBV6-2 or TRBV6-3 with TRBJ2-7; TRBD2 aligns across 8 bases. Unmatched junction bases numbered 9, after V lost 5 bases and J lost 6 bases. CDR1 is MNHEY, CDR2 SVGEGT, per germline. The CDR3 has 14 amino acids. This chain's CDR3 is CASSAAGGPTEQYF. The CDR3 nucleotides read TGTGCCAGCAGTGCTGCGGGGGGACCGACCGAGCAGTACTTC.

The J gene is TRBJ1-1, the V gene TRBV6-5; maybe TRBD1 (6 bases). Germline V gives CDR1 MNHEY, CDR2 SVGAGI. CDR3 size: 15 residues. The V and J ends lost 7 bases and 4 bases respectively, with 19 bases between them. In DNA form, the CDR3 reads TGTGCCAGCACCCTCGGGGGGCGCCGGGGCACTGAAGCTTTCTTT. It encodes CASTLGGRRGTEAFF.

The DNA of the CDR3 is TGTGCCAGCATTAGGGGCACTGAAGCTTTCTTT. This codes for CASIRGTEAFF. This rearrangement joins TRBV28 to TRBJ1-1; D possibly corresponds to TRBD1 (5 bases). From germline, CDR1 is MDHEN and CDR2 SYDVKM. Trimming stripped 7 bases from V and 4 bases from J, with 7 bases between. The CDR3 totals 11 residues.